This TCR beta chain was profiled in a study of cytomegalovirus exposure and HLA in healthy donors. The CDR3 contains 17 residues. Germline values: CDR1 MDHEN, CDR2 SYDVKM. V shed 4 bases, J shed 3 bases, and the junction held 12 bases outside the gene matches. TCRdb's table, derived via immunoSEQ multiplex PCR, lists solely in-frame clones and lacks some. The profile covers 150,000 to 200,000 clones, with roughly 89% appearing a single time and around a tenth taken by the ten largest. This sequence joins TRBV28 and TRBJ1-1; 9 nucleotides line up with TRBD1. Source material: PBMCs. This receptor was identified in a woman aged 18-35 years in good health and CMV-seropositive. CDR3 bases: TGTGCCAGCAGTTCGGAACAGGGGGCGGTTGGTGACACTGAAGCTTTCTTT. Translated: CASSSEQGAVGDTEAFF.